The clone carrying this TCR beta chain is termed large (0.1 to 1%). As yet, its antigen is unknown. Live CD3+CD8+TCRalphabeta+ cells were sorted into four subsets by PD-1 and/or TIGIT. CDR3 length equals 16 residues. The QIAseq Immune Repertoire TCR panel built the libraries from roughly 16 ng of total RNA. In TCRdb, the reads were re-called with MiXCR into one record per CDR3 protein. The sample lists about 310 distinct CDR3 sequences, 10% to 14% occurring once. The sample comes from a study of circulating CD8 cells and anti-PD-1 response in melanoma. Study-wide findings and caveats: Clonotype sharing was highest between DPOS and TIGIT subsets.

The chain is built from TRBV21-1 and TRBJ2-7; TRBD1, the table's D call, lacks a check against the DNA. TRBV21-1 is recorded as a pseudogene. The source of this sequence is a human donor with melanoma. The material sequenced was CD8+ T cells from PBMCs, taken at baseline or after one month of anti-PD-1 therapy (not recorded which). In DNA, the CDR3 is TGTGCCAGCAGCAAGCCTCGAACCAGGACATGCTACGAGCAGTACTTC. It yields the protein CASSKPRTRTCYEQYF.